Sequencing of this T cell receptor (beta chain) was carried out in a study of neurological immune-mediated disorders (dated by TCRdb to the late 2010s). Background for the entire study: Peripheral blood TCR-beta repertoires from patients with HTLV-I-associated myelopathy (HAM/TSP), patients with multiple sclerosis, and healthy controls were compared in the study using UMI-based sequencing. The cohort was made up of about 66 subjects, consisting of roughly 14 HAM/TSP patients, roughly 35 multiple sclerosis patients and about 20 healthy controls. The 95 to 120 TCR-beta libraries included longitudinal samples, technical triplicates and paired sorted CD4+ and CD8+ T-cell subsets alongside PBMC samples.

The paper as a whole reports these results and caveats: Across subjects, expanded clones never shared an identical CDR3 amino acid sequence, which suggests that the TCR-beta repertoires in every group were private. TCR clonal expansion was highest in HAM/TSP patients and lowest in MS patients, with MS patients falling below even healthy controls.

This clonotype was detected many times. Its antigen is currently not known. No much larger clone exists at a distance of one base, and base qualities are not known. cDNA synthesis used template-switch 5'RACE with a primer carrying a 10-nucleotide random unique molecular identifier tagging each TCR transcript. Every sequencing run covered 15-18 subjects and yielded more than 170 million TCR-beta sequences. The RNeasy kit was used to extract total RNA. TCR-beta VDJ regions were amplified with primers for the TCR constant region and the 5'RACE anchor, using the KAPA Real-time Library Amplification kit. Sample indexes and Illumina adaptors were added in a first PCR, and a second PCR then increased library yield. After Ampure bead purification, the roughly 650 bp TCR product was size-selected on a 2% E-gel SizeSelection system. Library quality was checked on a Bioanalyzer, concentration was measured with Qubit, and libraries were quantified with the Kapa Library Quantification kit before pooling. An Illumina HiSeq 2500 was used to sequence the libraries paired-end at 2 x 150 bp. To increase sequence diversity, roughly 25-31% phiX was spiked into each library pool. As for the original processing: Quality-filtered reads were processed with the UMI-based MiGEC pipeline, and over 85% of raw TCR sequences were removed by the MiGEC pipeline during error correction. VDJ genes were aligned to IMGT germline references, and each clonotype was defined by a unique CDR3 amino acid sequence together with V-J genes. Clonal expansion, Shannon diversity, and CDR3 relatedness (CalcPairwiseDistances, ClusterSamples) were evaluated with VDJtools, and phylogenetic trees were built with CLCbio workbench. A clone was classed as expanded if it had 8 or more unique UMIs, a cutoff based on coefficient-of-variation modelling across technical triplicates. In TCRdb, the public reads were trimmed at Q25 with fastp and aligned with MiXCR, with productive beta chains retained. Entries that share a CDR3 protein sequence are merged under the most common genes and DNA. These V and J calls are TCRdb output, not the study's own analysis. The sample table contains about 30,000 distinct CDR3 sequences; only one count was recorded for approximately 5.2% of them. Of the sample, roughly 2% is held by the ten largest clones.

The healthy controls were volunteers from a blood bank in Maryland, USA. For sorted-subset TCR libraries, about a million sorted CD4+ or CD8+ T cells were used. Peripheral blood was subjected to Ficoll-Hypaque density gradient centrifugation to isolate PBMCs, which were then cryopreserved in liquid nitrogen. Paired sorted CD4+ and CD8+ subsets came from healthy controls, HAM/TSP patients and MS patients. This clonotype was sampled from a woman in her forties or fifties in good health. Sequencing was performed on CD4+ T cells from blood.

The encoded CDR3 is CASSQRHEHNSGNTIYF. The DNA sequence is given as TGTGCCAGCAGTCAGCGACACGAACATAACTCTGGAAACACCATATATTTT. The chain uses TRBV12-3 or TRBV12-4 and TRBJ1-3, with the identity of the D gene unclear. Deletion took 5 bases off V and 0 bases off J, with a span of 17 bases between the germline ends. Taken from cysteine to phenylalanine, the CDR3 has 17 residues. The retained sequence is limited to the CDR3, 51 bases, with the frame set at the first base.